This entry lists 23 T cell receptor beta chains sequenced from one sample in a study of blood T cell repertoires in COVID-19. Clones were read by immunoSEQ multiplex PCR, and TCRdb kept only the in-frame ones, dropping some. The sample lists 110,000 to 150,000 clones; around 85% were seen once. Input material: PBMCs or T cells enriched from blood (not recorded which). These receptors were taken from a middle-aged man who had recovered from COVID-19.

Only a few counts were recorded for this clone. The J gene is TRBJ1-2, the V gene TRBV6-5; 8 bases fit TRBD1. The CDR3 loop spans 16 amino acids. Germline-derived CDR1 and CDR2 are MNHEY and SVGAGI. V dropped 4 bases and J dropped 4; count of bases not matched to a gene: 11. The CDR3 loop is CASSSADRGQAYGYTF. In DNA form, the CDR3 reads TGTGCCAGCAGTTCCGCTGACAGGGGCCAAGCCTATGGCTACACCTTC.

The CDR3 here is CAISDPGQGAANTEAFF. DNA of the CDR3: TGTGCCATCAGTGACCCCGGACAGGGGGCGGCGAACACTGAAGCTTTCTTT. V gene TRBV10-3 combines with J gene TRBJ1-1; 11 bases are shared with TRBD1. The length of the CDR3 is 17 residues. The germline V gene encodes CDR1 ENHRY and CDR2 SYGVKD. With V trimmed by 3 bases and J by 1 base, 7 bases remained unmatched.

The rearrangement joins TRBV28 to TRBJ1-5; 8 positions agree with TRBD1. Germline V lookup: CDR1 MDHEN, CDR2 SYDVKM. Trimming at V came to 4 bases and at J to 7 bases, leaving 6 bases not matched to a gene. This CDR3 spans 14 amino acids. CDR3 DNA: TGTGCCAGCAGTTGGACAGGGTTTTTCCAGCCCCAGCATTTT. This sequence encodes CASSWTGFFQPQHF. The full variable domain, its missing parts supplied by reference TRBV28 and TRBJ1-5, is DVKVTQSSRYLVKRTGEKVFLECVQDMDHENMFWYRQDPGLGLRLIYFSYDVKMKEKGDIPEGYSVSREKKERFSLILESASTNQTSMYLCASSWTGFFQPQHFGDGTRLSIL.

J is TRBJ1-1 and V is TRBV4-3; the match to TRBD1 covers 7 bases. The CDR3 totals 15 residues. CDR1 and CDR2 from the germline V gene are LGHNA and YSLEER. J was trimmed by 2 bases and V by 3 bases; bases with no gene match: 6. In DNA, the CDR3 is TGCGCCAGCAGCCAGGTTACAGGGGTCAACACTGAAGCTTTCTTT. This translates into CASSQVTGVNTEAFF.

The chain is built from TRBV7-2 and TRBJ2-5; 14 nucleotides agree with TRBD2. Trimming removed 5 bases from V and 4 bases from J; junction bases left unmatched: 15. This CDR3 has 19 amino acids. From germline, CDR1 is SGHTA and CDR2 FQGNSA. In DNA, the CDR3 is TGTGCCAGCAGCCTCGGGATGACTAGCGGGGGGGCTTCTGTAGAGACCCAGTACTTC. As protein: CASSLGMTSGGASVETQYF.

The chain links TRBV19 to TRBJ2-7, with a possible D match to TRBD2 (6 bases). Trimming stripped 3 bases from V and 6 bases from J, with 9 bases between. Germline-derived CDR1 and CDR2 are LNHDA and SQIVND (reference sequence). The CDR3 spans 12 residues. This CDR3 reads CASSMVGSEQYF. The CDR3 bases are TGTGCCAGTAGTATGGTCGGGAGCGAGCAGTACTTC.

The chain couples TRBV4-3 to TRBJ2-1, with 10 bases lining up with TRBD1. This CDR3 is 14 amino acids long. The J segment lost 9 bases and the V segment lost 5 bases, leaving 7 bases of the junction unmatched. Germline V CDR1 and CDR2: LGHNA, YSLEER. CDR3 sequence: CASSYRDRGTEQFF. The CDR3 region has the DNA TGCGCCAGCAGCTACCGGGACAGGGGTACTGAGCAGTTCTTC.

The chain is built from TRBV10-3 and TRBJ1-6; 7 bases map to TRBD1. J gave up 7 bases and V 8 bases, and 8 bases lay outside the gene matches. CDR1 and CDR2 (germline): ENHRY, SYGVKD. The CDR3 totals 14 residues. CDR3 protein: CAIGFSGGNSPLHF. In nucleotides, the CDR3 is TGTGCCATCGGATTCTCAGGGGGGAATTCACCCCTCCACTTT.

The chain recombines TRBV9 with TRBJ1-3; 7 bases match TRBD1. Germline loops: CDR1 SGDLS, CDR2 YYNGEE. The CDR3 spans 16 residues. The trim removed 3 bases at V and 4 bases at J, leaving 10 bases unmatched. CDR3: CASSEPKTGPGNTIYF. Here the CDR3 DNA reads TGTGCCAGCAGCGAACCCAAGACAGGGCCCGGAAACACCATATATTTT.

This clone was detected ten times or more. The CDR3 DNA is TGTGCCAGCAGTTCCGGGACTAGCGGCTTTTACGAGCAGTACTTC. Its translation: CASSSGTSGFYEQYF. This chain links TRBV7-6 with TRBJ2-7, with TRBD2 matching 11 bases. Germline V gene sequence: CDR1 SGHVS, CDR2 FNYEAQ. After removal of 6 bases from V and 4 bases from J, the junction contained 8 bases not matched to a gene. This CDR3 is 15 amino acids long.

The chain is built from TRBV7-9 and TRBJ2-5, with TRBD2 as a possible D gene (6 bases). The CDR3 sequence is 14 residues long. Germline V lookup: CDR1 SEHNR, CDR2 FQNEAQ (reference sequence). The V gene lost 6 bases and the J gene lost 5 bases, with 16 bases spanning the gap. The CDR3, as DNA: TGTGCCAGCAGACCTGGCCAGGGAGGTGAGACCCAGTACTTC. Translating it yields CASRPGQGGETQYF.

The sample holds one count of this clone. The chain combines TRBV28 with TRBJ2-7; a weak D match, TRBD2 (6 bases). Trimming stripped 3 bases from V and 1 base from J, with 10 bases between. The CDR3 loop spans 14 amino acids. Germline CDR1 reads MDHEN; CDR2 reads SYDVKM. The CDR3 region has the DNA TGTGCCAGCAGTTTCCCGGGGGTGTCCTACGAGCAGTACTTC. It yields the protein CASSFPGVSYEQYF.

The CDR3 coding sequence is TGTGCCATCATGAGGATGGGGGGTAATGAGCAGTTCTTC. This translates into CAIMRMGGNEQFF. The chain is built from TRBV10-3 and TRBJ2-1, with D maybe TRBD2 (6 bases). This CDR3 has 13 residues. The germline V and J ends were trimmed by 7 bases and 7 bases, with 14 bases remaining between them. Germline V lookup: CDR1 ENHRY, CDR2 SYGVKD.

This sequence joins TRBV19 and TRBJ1-2; 8 nucleotides agree with TRBD1. V was clipped by 10 bases and J by 3 bases; unmatched bases: 4. The CDR3 is made up of 12 amino acids. Germline assignment: CDR1 LNHDA and CDR2 SQIVND (reference sequence). The chain's CDR3 is CATMDRDYGYTF. For the CDR3, the DNA is TGTGCCACCATGGACAGGGACTATGGCTACACCTTC.

The rearrangement joins TRBV18 to TRBJ2-1, with 8 bases aligning to TRBD1. Germline V lookup: CDR1 KGHSH, CDR2 LQKENI. The CDR3 is 16 residues long. V lost 5 bases, J lost 4 bases, and 10 bases stayed unmatched. Written as DNA, the CDR3 is TGTGCCAGCTCAACCAAGACAGGGGATGATTACAATGAGCAGTTCTTC. Residues: CASSTKTGDDYNEQFF.

This chain connects TRBV9 to TRBJ1-5, with 11 positions matching TRBD1. The CDR3 contains 15 residues. V lost 3 bases and J lost 7; bases outside the gene matches: 6. The germline CDR1 and CDR2 sequences are SGDLS and YYNGEE. DNA of the CDR3: TGTGCCAGCAGCGCAGGACAGGGGGCTGGACAGCCCCAGCATTTT. Protein sequence: CASSAGQGAGQPQHF.

The V call is TRBV19, the J call TRBJ1-1; possible D gene TRBD1, 6 bases. Germline assignment: CDR1 LNHDA and CDR2 SQIVND (reference sequence). The CDR3 is 15 residues long. V shed 1 base and J shed 4 bases, with 13 bases lying between them. The CDR3 nucleotides are TGTGCCAGTAGTATAGTCGGGGGCGGGGGCACTGAAGCTTTCTTT. The encoded protein is CASSIVGGGGTEAFF.

This clone was picked up a small number of times. J is TRBJ1-1 and V is TRBV27; a possible D gene is TRBD1 (5 bases). Germline V gene data show CDR1 as MNHEY and CDR2 as SMNVEV (reference sequence). V lost 6 bases, J lost 4 bases, and 9 bases lay in between. This CDR3 comprises 12 residues. Here the CDR3 reads CASRQGGTEAFF. CDR3 sequence (DNA): TGTGCCAGCAGGCAGGGAGGCACTGAAGCTTTCTTT.

The chain has TRBV3-1 (or the pseudogene TRBV3-2) and TRBJ2-3; 11 bases are a match to TRBD2. Germline CDR1 reads LGHDT; CDR2 reads YNNKEL (reference sequence). V lost 0 bases to trimming and J lost 0 bases; unmatched junction nucleotides: 5. This CDR3 contains 18 residues. CDR3 amino acids: CASSQEELAGASTDTQYF. In DNA, the CDR3 is TGTGCCAGCAGCCAAGAGGAACTAGCGGGGGCTAGCACAGATACGCAGTATTTT.

This clone was counted a single time. The rearrangement uses TRBV19 and TRBJ1-5, with TRBD1 as a possible D gene (5 bases). Germline lookup yields CDR1 LNHDA and CDR2 SQIVND (reference sequence). The V and J ends lost 3 bases and 8 bases respectively, with 17 bases between them. CDR3 length: 15 residues. CDR3 protein: CASSMQGLRAEPQHF. CDR3 DNA: TGTGCCAGTAGTATGCAGGGTCTCAGGGCGGAGCCCCAGCATTTT.

The chain joins TRBV5-4 to TRBJ1-6; D uncertain. Germline CDR1 reads SGHNT; CDR2 reads YYREEE (reference sequence). The CDR3 sequence is 13 residues long. V was pared by 4 bases and J by 10 bases, with 12 bases between. CDR3 in amino acids: CASSMAPGSPLHF. CDR3 bases: TGTGCCAGCAGCATGGCGCCGGGATCACCCCTCCACTTT.

The CDR3 reads CASSSTSGDLDTQYF. The CDR3 DNA sequence: TGTGCCAGCAGTTCGACTAGCGGGGATCTAGATACGCAGTATTTT. V usage is TRBV27 and J usage is TRBJ2-3; 11 bases agree with TRBD2. This CDR3 region has 15 residues. After removal of 4 bases from V and 5 bases from J, the junction contained 5 bases not matched to a gene. Germline V gene data show CDR1 as MNHEY and CDR2 as SMNVEV (reference sequence).

The DNA for the CDR3 is TGTGCCAGCAGCTCCACCTTAGCGGGGGAGCCCCAGCATTTT. It specifies CASSSTLAGEPQHF. The chain joins TRBV7-9 to TRBJ1-5; TRBD1 might be the D (5 bases). The germline V gene has CDR1 SEHNR and CDR2 FQNEAQ (reference sequence). Trimming shortened V by 4 bases and J by 8 bases, and 15 bases separated the two germline ends. The CDR3 is made up of 14 amino acids. Together with reference TRBV7-9 and TRBJ1-5, the CDR3 gives the full variable domain: DTGVSQNPRHKITKRGQNVTFRCDPISEHNRLYWYRQTLGQGPEFLTYFQNEAQLEKSRLLSDRFSAERPKGSFSTLEIQRTEQGDSAMYLCASSSTLAGEPQHFGDGTRLSIL.